The rows below give T cell receptor beta chains drawn from one sample of a study of CD8 T cells in ankylosing spondylitis. TCRdb ran MiXCR on the 5' RACE reads and lists one entry per CDR3 protein. The repertoire holds some 350,000 distinct CDR3 sequences, with about 15% as singletons. The source material was blood, either unsorted or a sorted T cell fraction (not recorded which). These receptors were taken from a male donor with ankylosing spondylitis or in good health (not recorded which). Each CDR3 is given with its conserved first and last residue. Each record gives: clone size, D gene, J gene, V gene, CDR3 protein, CDR3 DNA. D genes are given only for firm matches. Not all rows give a size; the values are once, few, many and, for expanded clones, a class.

NA | TRBD2 | TRBJ2-1 | TRBV6-5 | CASSYPGLAGEEQFF | TGTGCCAGCAGTTACCCGGGACTAGCGGGAGAGGAGCAGTTCTTC
many | TRBD2 | TRBJ2-1 | TRBV20-1 | CSARLADNEQFF | TGCAGTGCTAGACTAGCGGACAATGAGCAGTTCTTC
NA | TRBD1 | TRBJ1-1 | TRBV12-3/TRBV12-4 | CASSPRQGGSTEAFF | TGTGCCAGCAGCCCGAGGCAGGGGGGAAGCACTGAAGCTTTCTTT
few | TRBD1 | TRBJ1-2 | TRBV29-1 | CSARPGGLGYTF | TGCAGCGCCCGCCCAGGGGGTCTTGGCTACACCTTC
many | NA | TRBJ2-3 | TRBV10-3 | CAIKNTDTQYF | TGTGCCATCAAGAATACAGATACGCAGTATTTT
NA | NA | TRBJ1-1 | TRBV2 | CASSDQMNTEAFF | TGTGCCAGCAGTGACCAAATGAACACTGAAGCTTTCTTT
NA | NA | TRBJ1-1 | TRBV5-1 | CASSTQFAGATEAFF | TGCGCCAGCAGCACTCAATTCGCAGGGGCGACTGAAGCTTTCTTT
NA | NA | TRBJ2-5 | TRBV12-3/TRBV12-4 | CASSLVKTQYF | TGTGCCAGCAGTTTGGTAAAGACCCAGTACTTC
NA | NA | TRBJ2-6 | TRBV6-2/TRBV6-3 | CASTYGGQPSSGANVLTF | TGTGCCAGCACCTATGGCGGACAGCCGAGCTCTGGGGCCAACGTCCTGACTTTC
few | NA | TRBJ2-2 | TRBV5-1 | CASSLSAIRELFF | TGCGCCAGCAGCTTGTCGGCCATCCGGGAGCTGTTTTTT
few | NA | TRBJ1-3 | TRBV9 | CASSVGPPSGNTIYF | TGTGCCAGCAGCGTAGGGCCCCCCTCTGGAAACACCATATATTTT
few | NA | TRBJ2-5 | TRBV5-1 | CASSSPTQETQYF | TGCGCCAGCAGCTCCCCTACGCAGGAGACCCAGTACTTC
few | TRBD1 | TRBJ1-1 | TRBV29-1 | CSVGDRGRGFFF | TGCAGCGTTGGGGACAGGGGGCGCGGATTTTTCTTT
NA | NA | TRBJ1-1 | TRBV6-1 | CASGLGGGVNTEAFF | TGTGCCAGTGGTCTTGGGGGGGGAGTGAACACTGAAGCTTTCTTT
few | TRBD2 | TRBJ2-1 | TRBV5-1 | CASSKGLAAYNEQFF | TGCGCCAGCAGCAAGGGACTAGCGGCCTACAATGAGCAGTTCTTC
many | TRBD1 | TRBJ2-1 | TRBV12-3/TRBV12-4 | CASSPGQGKNEQFF | TGTGCCAGCAGTCCCGGACAGGGGAAGAATGAGCAGTTCTTC
few | NA | TRBJ1-1 | TRBV6-1 | CASSEAIAAATEAFF | TGTGCCAGCAGTGAAGCGATTGCAGCGGCCACTGAAGCTTTCTTT
NA | TRBD2 | TRBJ2-7 | TRBV5-8 | CASSLPLASYEQYF | TGTGCCAGCAGCTTGCCACTAGCGAGCTACGAGCAGTACTTC
once | NA | TRBJ2-7 | TRBV14 | CASSSRVTGIGEQYF | TGTGCCAGCAGCTCGAGAGTAACAGGGATTGGCGAGCAGTACTTC
NA | NA | TRBJ1-2 | TRBV7-2 | CASSSGPRRGYGYTF | TGTGCCAGCAGCTCTGGCCCGAGGCGAGGCTATGGCTACACCTTC
few | NA | TRBJ2-5 | TRBV12-3/TRBV12-4 | CASSWRETQYF | TGTGCCAGCAGTTGGCGAGAGACCCAGTACTTC
NA | TRBD2 | TRBJ2-1 | TRBV10-1 | CASSSTSGKIDEQFF | TGCGCCAGCAGTTCGACTAGCGGGAAGATAGATGAGCAGTTCTTC
few | TRBD1 | TRBJ2-3 | TRBV24-1 | CATSEGQGSTDTQYF | TGTGCCACCAGTGAGGGACAGGGAAGCACAGATACGCAGTATTTT
NA | TRBD1 | TRBJ2-7 | TRBV5-1 | CASSNLDRAHEQYF | TGCGCCAGCAGCAATTTGGACAGGGCCCACGAGCAGTACTTC
NA | TRBD1 | TRBJ1-2 | TRBV5-5 | CASSQMTGGGYTF | TGTGCCAGCAGCCAAATGACAGGGGGAGGCTACACCTTC